This T cell receptor (beta chain) was identified during a study of PD-1 blockade in classical Hodgkin lymphoma. Study-wide points: Reasons behind the repertoire differences stay unclear, perhaps disease activity or earlier therapy. When set against healthy donors, newly diagnosed patients were reported to show lower baseline TCR diversity.

CDR1 and CDR2 (germline): LNHDA, SQIVND (reference sequence). The CDR3 has 13 amino acids. Trimming left V 10 bases short and J 0 bases short, with 9 bases between. To note about this clone: Its target is unknown.

Using immunoSEQ multiplex PCR, the repertoire was profiled, and TCRdb retains in-frame clones only, with some absent. The sample lists tens of thousands of clones; under 90% were seen once. Every patient was affected by relapse after autologous stem cell transplantation, while exposure to brentuximab vedotin was not uniform. The rearrangement joins TRBV19 to TRBJ2-2; D ambiguous. This specimen was peripheral blood mononuclear cells (PBMCs), taken at baseline. The TCR was taken from a human donor with classical Hodgkin lymphoma. The CDR3 region has the DNA TGTGCCACTTGGTGGTCGAACACCGGGGAGCTGTTTTTT. Translating gives CATWWSNTGELFF.